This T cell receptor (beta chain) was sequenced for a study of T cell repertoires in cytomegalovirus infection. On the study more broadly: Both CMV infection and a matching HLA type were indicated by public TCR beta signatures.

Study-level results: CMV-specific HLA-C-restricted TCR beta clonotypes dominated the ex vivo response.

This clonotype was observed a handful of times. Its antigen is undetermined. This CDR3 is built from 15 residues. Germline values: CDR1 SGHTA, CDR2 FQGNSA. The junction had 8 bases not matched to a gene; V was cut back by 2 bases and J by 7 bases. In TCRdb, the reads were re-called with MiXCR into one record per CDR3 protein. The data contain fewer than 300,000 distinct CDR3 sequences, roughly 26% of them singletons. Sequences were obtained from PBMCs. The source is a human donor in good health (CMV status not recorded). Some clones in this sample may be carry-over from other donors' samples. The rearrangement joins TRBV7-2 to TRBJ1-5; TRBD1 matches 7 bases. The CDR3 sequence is CASSLRTGSLQPQHF. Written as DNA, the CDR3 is TGTGCCAGCAGCTTAAGGACAGGATCGTTACAGCCCCAGCATTTT.